What follows are 28 T cell receptor beta chains derived from one specimen sequenced in a study of radiation and T cells in renal cell carcinoma. Time point described: baseline pretreatment blood. As for treatment: 15 Gy SBRT to primary tumor, nephrectomy 4 weeks later. The assay was immunoSEQ multiplex PCR, and TCRdb's table has in-frame clones only and misses some. The profile covers some 120,000 clones, with approximately 82% appearing a single time and around 3% taken by the ten largest. The sample consisted of blood, taken from a patient whose treatment included radiotherapy and nephrectomy. The source is a woman aged 60 to 75 with renal cell carcinoma.

This chain connects TRBV18 to TRBJ2-5, with 12 bases identical to TRBD1. The CDR3 has 15 residues. V shed 4 bases and J 5 bases; nucleotides not matched to a gene: 5. CDR1 KGHSH and CDR2 LQKENI come from the germline V gene. The CDR3 spells CASSRGQGAAETQYF. The DNA of the CDR3 is TGTGCCAGCTCACGGGGACAGGGGGCGGCGGAGACCCAGTACTTC.

This rearrangement joins TRBV5-1 to TRBJ2-3, with unresolved D. V lost 0 bases, J lost 3 bases, and 5 bases lay in between. Germline V gene data show CDR1 as SGHRS and CDR2 as YFSETQ. The CDR3 is made up of 13 amino acids. As DNA, the CDR3 is TGCGCCAGCAGCTTGGAAGCGACAGATACGCAGTATTTT. Protein product: CASSLEATDTQYF.

This chain uses TRBV11-2 with TRBJ2-5; 12 bases are a match to TRBD2. With V trimmed by 5 bases and J by 3 bases, 7 bases remained unmatched. CDR3 length: 16 residues. CDR1 and CDR2 (germline): SGHAT, FQNNGV. CDR3 amino acids: CASSPRRLAGEETQYF. CDR3 nucleotide sequence: TGTGCCAGCAGCCCGCGCCGACTAGCGGGGGAAGAGACCCAGTACTTC.

In this sample, this clone turned up once. The chain links TRBV5-1 to TRBJ2-3; 7 bases align to TRBD2. Trimming took 1 base from V and 3 from J; bases not matched to a gene: 8. Germline V gene data show CDR1 as SGHRS and CDR2 as YFSETQ. CDR3 size: 16 residues. CDR3 nucleotides: TGCGCCAGCAGCTTGAAGAGGGAGGGCAGGACAGATACGCAGTATTTT. Residues: CASSLKREGRTDTQYF.

This chain links TRBV6-1 with TRBJ2-2; 10 nucleotides line up with TRBD2. This CDR3 spans 18 amino acids. Trimming took 3 bases from V and 0 from J; bases not matched to a gene: 7. Germline V gene data show CDR1 as MNHNS and CDR2 as SASEGT. The CDR3 sequence: CASSDVAGGSSNTGELFF. The CDR3 nucleotides are TGTGCCAGCAGTGATGTAGCGGGGGGATCCTCGAACACCGGGGAGCTGTTTTTT.

V usage is TRBV23-1 and J usage is TRBJ2-5, with 7 positions matching TRBD1. TRBV23-1 is classed as an ORF, of uncertain function. The CDR3 has 13 amino acids. J gave up 3 bases and V 4 bases, and 2 bases lay outside the gene matches. DNA of the CDR3: TGCGCCAGCAGTCGGACAGGAAAAGAGACCCAGTACTTC. Its translation: CASSRTGKETQYF.

This chain connects TRBV9 to TRBJ2-7, with 9 bases aligning to TRBD2. CDR3 length: 14 residues. The V gene end was trimmed by 0 bases and the J gene end by 3 bases; junction bases not matched to a gene: 1. Germline CDR1 is SGDLS and CDR2 is YYNGEE. Here the CDR3 reads CASSVGSGSYEQYF. CDR3 nucleotide sequence: TGTGCCAGCAGCGTAGGTAGCGGGAGCTACGAGCAGTACTTC.

This sequence joins TRBV13 and TRBJ2-2, with D unresolved. CDR1 and CDR2 (germline): PRHDT, FYEKMQ (reference sequence). CDR3 length: 14 residues. V was cut by 2 bases and J by 4 bases, with 8 bases left in between. The CDR3 region is CASSLSGSTGELFF. The CDR3 nucleotides read TGTGCCAGCAGCTTATCCGGCAGCACCGGGGAGCTGTTTTTT.

The chain employs TRBV6-5 and TRBJ2-7, with D unresolved. The CDR3 length is 13 residues. The ends were cut back, 2 bases at V and 6 bases at J, with 11 bases in the middle. CDR1 is MNHEY, CDR2 SVGAGI, per germline. This CDR3 reads CASSYPDSLEQYF. The CDR3, as DNA: TGTGCCAGCAGTTACCCGGATTCACTCGAGCAGTACTTC.

The chain is built from TRBV18 and TRBJ1-2; possibly TRBD1 for D (5 bases). The CDR3 runs 15 residues. Germline CDR1 and CDR2: KGHSH and LQKENI. The V gene lost 3 bases and the J gene lost 2 bases, with 13 bases spanning the gap. In DNA, the CDR3 is TGTGCCAGCTCACCCACCGGGACGGTCAACTATGGCTACACCTTC. Translating it yields CASSPTGTVNYGYTF.

This rearrangement joins TRBV18 to TRBJ1-2; 10 nucleotides line up with TRBD1. There are 16 residues in the CDR3. V was pared by 6 bases and J by 2 bases, with 9 bases of the junction left unmatched. Germline CDR1 is KGHSH and CDR2 is LQKENI. The DNA of the CDR3 is TGTGCCAGCTCGCAACCGGGACAGGGGAGAAACTATGGCTACACCTTC. This codes for CASSQPGQGRNYGYTF.

The V gene is TRBV20-1, the J gene TRBJ1-5; D gene unclear. Germline assignment: CDR1 DFQATT and CDR2 SNEGSKA (reference sequence). This CDR3 is 11 amino acids long. Here the CDR3 DNA reads TGCACCGATCTGAGCAATCAGCCCCAGCATTTT. This sequence encodes CTDLSNQPQHF.

The chain links TRBV6-1 to TRBJ1-1; D gene uncertain. The CDR3 has 15 residues. The ends were cut back, 7 bases at V and 4 bases at J, with 19 bases in the middle. The germline gives CDR1 MNHNS, CDR2 SASEGT. CDR3 DNA sequence: TGTGCCAGCATTCTTGGGGTCGGTGTGGCCACTGAAGCTTTCTTT. Protein sequence: CASILGVGVATEAFF.

This clone was counted a few times. V gene TRBV7-3 combines with J gene TRBJ1-1; D unclear. This CDR3 is built from 13 residues. The V gene's germline CDR1 is SGHTA and CDR2 FQGTGA. Trimming removed 2 bases from V and 3 bases from J, with 7 bases in between. CDR3 residues: CASSLRRDTEAFF. The CDR3 DNA reads as TGTGCCAGCAGCTTACGACGTGACACTGAAGCTTTCTTT.

This chain uses TRBV7-3 with TRBJ2-2; 8 nucleotides align to TRBD2. The CDR3 covers 15 residues. The germline gives CDR1 SGHTA, CDR2 FQGTGA. The V and J ends lost 6 bases and 3 bases, in that order; junction bases with no gene match: 6. DNA for the CDR3: TGTGCCAGCAGTTGGACTAGCTGGGACACCGGGGAGCTGTTTTTT. This translates into CASSWTSWDTGELFF.

The rearrangement links TRBV15 to TRBJ2-3, with 12 bases identical to TRBD2. The trim removed 2 bases at V and 2 bases at J, leaving 5 bases unmatched. This CDR3 region has 17 residues. Germline CDR1 reads LNHNV; CDR2 reads YYDKDF (reference sequence). CDR3 protein: CATSRLRTSGTTDTQYF. The CDR3 coding sequence is TGTGCCACCAGCAGACTTAGGACTAGCGGGACCACAGATACGCAGTATTTT.

V gene TRBV11-3 combines with J gene TRBJ2-2; 8 bases map to TRBD1. The CDR3 covers 15 residues. V dropped 5 bases and J dropped 3; count of bases not matched to a gene: 5. CDR1 is SGHNT and CDR2 is YENEEA in the germline V gene. The CDR3 DNA follows: TGTGCCAGCAGCGCCAGGACAGGGCACACCGGGGAGCTGTTTTTT. As protein: CASSARTGHTGELFF. Full variable domain (missing parts from reference TRBV11-3 and TRBJ2-2): EAGVVQSPRYKIIEKKQPVAFWCNPISGHNTLYWYLQNLGQGPELLIRYENEEAVDDSQLPKDRFSAERLKGVDSTLKIQPAELGDSAVYLCASSARTGHTGELFFGEGSRLTVL.

Worth noting for this clone: The sample contains more than one DNA sequence encoding this CDR3. This chain connects TRBV19 to TRBJ2-6, with unresolved D. Trimming shortened V by 2 bases and J by 1 base, and 0 bases separated the two germline ends. The CDR3 contains 13 residues. Germline values: CDR1 LNHDA, CDR2 SQIVND (reference sequence). This CDR3 is CASSISGANVLTF. CDR3 coding DNA: TGTGCCAGTAGTATATCTGGGGCCAACGTCCTGACTTTC.

The CDR3 loop is CAISQDRPSYEQYF. CDR3 DNA sequence: TGTGCCATCTCCCAGGACAGGCCATCCTACGAGCAGTACTTC. V usage is TRBV28 and J usage is TRBJ2-7, with 7 positions matching TRBD1. CDR1 is MDHEN and CDR2 is SYDVKM in the germline V gene. The trim removed 10 bases at V and 1 base at J, leaving 10 bases unmatched. This CDR3 comprises 14 residues.

The chain uses TRBV28 and TRBJ2-1; D gene uncertain. V lost 2 bases to trimming and J lost 0 bases, with 11 bases between them. Germline V gene lookup returns CDR1 MDHEN and CDR2 SYDVKM. The CDR3 consists of 16 residues. The CDR3 sequence is CASSLVEASSYNEQFF. The CDR3 nucleotides are TGTGCCAGCAGTTTAGTCGAGGCGAGCTCCTACAATGAGCAGTTCTTC.

This clone is a singleton in its sample. The genes are TRBV6-5 and TRBJ2-5; tentatively, D is TRBD2 (6 bases). CDR1 is MNHEY and CDR2 is SVGAGI in the germline V gene. V lost 5 bases and J lost 3, with 16 bases in between. CDR3 length: 15 residues. CDR3 loop: CASSPPGEREETQYF. The CDR3 DNA sequence: TGTGCCAGCAGTCCCCCGGGGGAGCGGGAAGAGACCCAGTACTTC.

The V call is TRBV4-1, the J call TRBJ2-7; D gene uncertain. V lost 0 bases, J lost 2 bases, and 5 bases lay in between. This CDR3 comprises 13 residues. Germline loops: CDR1 MGHRA, CDR2 YSYEKL. The chain's CDR3 is CASSQELAYEQYF. CDR3 in DNA: TGCGCCAGCAGCCAAGAATTAGCCTACGAGCAGTACTTC.

The chain carries TRBV6-1 and TRBJ2-2; D not resolved. The CDR3 sequence is 13 residues long. Germline V lookup: CDR1 MNHNS, CDR2 SASEGT. Trimming left V 1 base short and J 6 bases short, with 6 bases between. In DNA, the CDR3 is TGTGCCAGCAGTGAAGGGATTGCCGGGGAGCTGTTTTTT. Amino acids: CASSEGIAGELFF.

This chain joins TRBV7-3 and TRBJ2-3; D is perhaps TRBD2 (7 bases). Between the trimmed V and J ends, which lost 2 bases and 0 bases, there was a span of 15 bases. The CDR3 consists of 17 residues. Germline V gives CDR1 SGHTA, CDR2 FQGTGA. The CDR3 nucleotides are TGTGCCAGCAGCTTAGGACTAGGGGGGCCTAGCACAGATACGCAGTATTTT. This sequence encodes CASSLGLGGPSTDTQYF.

The chain recombines TRBV6-5 with TRBJ1-5; 7 bases align to TRBD1. Losses at the gene ends were 8 bases for V and 0 bases for J; bases not matched to a gene: 7. The V gene's germline CDR1 is MNHEY and CDR2 SVGAGI. CDR3 length equals 15 residues. The CDR3 nucleotides read TGTGCCAGCCGAAACGGGACAGATAGCAATCAGCCCCAGCATTTT. Protein: CASRNGTDSNQPQHF.

This clone was observed a handful of times. The rearrangement links TRBV2 to TRBJ2-7; D gene unclear. CDR3 length: 10 amino acids. Trimming took 6 bases from V and 3 from J, leaving 3 bases between them. Germline CDR1 SNHLY, CDR2 FYNNEI. CDR3 residues: CASSLYEQYF. CDR3 bases: TGTGCCAGCAGCCTCTACGAGCAGTACTTC. The full variable domain, rest sourced from reference TRBV2 and TRBJ2-7, is EPEVTQTPSHQVTQMGQEVILRCVPISNHLYFYWYRQILGQKVEFLVSFYNNEISEKSEIFDDQFSVERPDGSNFTLKIRSTKLEDSAMYFCASSLYEQYFGPGTRLTVT.

The chain couples TRBV14 to TRBJ2-7; TRBD1 matches 8 bases. Germline V CDR1 and CDR2: SGHDN, FVKESK. CDR3 length equals 16 residues. J lost 0 bases, V lost 4 bases, and 8 bases had no gene match. In DNA form, the CDR3 reads TGTGCCAGCAGCCCGGGACAGGCCTTTCCCTCCTACGAGCAGTACTTC. It codes for CASSPGQAFPSYEQYF.

This clone was seen once. The chain recombines TRBV5-6 with TRBJ1-5, with TRBD1 matching 7 bases. Germline-derived CDR1 and CDR2 are SGHDT and YYEEEE. CDR3 length equals 14 residues. With 3 bases clipped from V and 5 bases from J, the junction kept 5 bases outside the gene matches. In DNA, the CDR3 is TGTGCCAGCAGCTCCTACACAGGGGATCAGCCCCAGCATTTT. Its translation is CASSSYTGDQPQHF.